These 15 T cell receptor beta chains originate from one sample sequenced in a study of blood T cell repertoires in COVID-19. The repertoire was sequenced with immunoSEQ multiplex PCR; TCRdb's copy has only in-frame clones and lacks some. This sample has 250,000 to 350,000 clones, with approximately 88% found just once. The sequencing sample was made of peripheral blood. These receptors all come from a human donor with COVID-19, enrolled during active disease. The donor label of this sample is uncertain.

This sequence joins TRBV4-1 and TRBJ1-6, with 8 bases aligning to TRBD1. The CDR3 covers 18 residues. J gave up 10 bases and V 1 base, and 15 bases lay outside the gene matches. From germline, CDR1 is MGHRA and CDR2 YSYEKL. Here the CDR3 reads CASSQGPGQGEVKSPLHF. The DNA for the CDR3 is TGCGCCAGCAGCCAAGGGCCTGGACAGGGCGAAGTTAAATCACCCCTCCACTTT.

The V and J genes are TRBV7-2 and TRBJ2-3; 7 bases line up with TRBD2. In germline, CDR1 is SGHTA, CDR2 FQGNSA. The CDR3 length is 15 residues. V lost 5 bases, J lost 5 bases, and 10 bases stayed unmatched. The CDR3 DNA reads TGTGCCAGCAGCCTGGGGGGGAGAGGGATAGATACGCAGTATTTT. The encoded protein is CASSLGGRGIDTQYF. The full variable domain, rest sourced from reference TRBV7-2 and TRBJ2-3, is GAGVSQSPSNKVTEKGKDVELRCDPISGHTALYWYRQSLGQGLEFLIYFQGNSAPDKSGLPSDRFSAERTGGSVSTLTIQRTQQEDSAVYLCASSLGGRGIDTQYFGPGTRLTVL.

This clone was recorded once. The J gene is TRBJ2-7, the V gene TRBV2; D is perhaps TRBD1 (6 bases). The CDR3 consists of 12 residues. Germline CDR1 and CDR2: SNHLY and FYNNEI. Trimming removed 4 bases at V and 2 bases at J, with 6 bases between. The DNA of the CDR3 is TGTGCCAGCAGTGGACAGGCCTACGAGCAGTACTTC. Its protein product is CASSGQAYEQYF.

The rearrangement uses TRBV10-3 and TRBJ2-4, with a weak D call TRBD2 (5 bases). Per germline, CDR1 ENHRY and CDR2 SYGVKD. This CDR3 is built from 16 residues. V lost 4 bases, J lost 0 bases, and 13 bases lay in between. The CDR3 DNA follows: TGTGCCATCAGTGTCGAGGGCACCCTAGCCAAAAACATTCAGTACTTC. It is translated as CAISVEGTLAKNIQYF.

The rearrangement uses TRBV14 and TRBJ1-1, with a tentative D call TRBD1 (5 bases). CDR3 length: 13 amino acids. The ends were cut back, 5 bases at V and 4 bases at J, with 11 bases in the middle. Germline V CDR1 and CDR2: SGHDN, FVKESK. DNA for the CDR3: TGTGCCAGCAGCTCCCAAGGGGTCACTGAAGCTTTCTTT. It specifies CASSSQGVTEAFF.

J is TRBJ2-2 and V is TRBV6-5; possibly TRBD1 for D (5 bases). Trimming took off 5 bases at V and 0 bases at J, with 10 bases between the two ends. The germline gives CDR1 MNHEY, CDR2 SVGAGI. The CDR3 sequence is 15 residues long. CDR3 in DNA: TGTGCCAGCAGTCGACAGTACGCGAACACCGGGGAGCTGTTTTTT. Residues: CASSRQYANTGELFF.

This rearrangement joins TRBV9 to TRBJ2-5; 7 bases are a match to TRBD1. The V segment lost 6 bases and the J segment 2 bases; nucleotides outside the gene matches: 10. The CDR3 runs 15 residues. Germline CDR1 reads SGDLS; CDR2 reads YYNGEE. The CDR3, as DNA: TGTGCCAGCAACATAGCCGGGACAGCTCAAGAGACCCAGTACTTC. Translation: CASNIAGTAQETQYF.

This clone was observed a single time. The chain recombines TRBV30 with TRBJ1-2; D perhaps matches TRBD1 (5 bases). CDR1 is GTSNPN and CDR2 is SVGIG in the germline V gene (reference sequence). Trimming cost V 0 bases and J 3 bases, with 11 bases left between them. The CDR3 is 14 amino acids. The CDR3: CAWSVLGRDYGYTF. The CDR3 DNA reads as TGTGCCTGGAGTGTACTTGGCAGGGACTATGGCTACACCTTC.

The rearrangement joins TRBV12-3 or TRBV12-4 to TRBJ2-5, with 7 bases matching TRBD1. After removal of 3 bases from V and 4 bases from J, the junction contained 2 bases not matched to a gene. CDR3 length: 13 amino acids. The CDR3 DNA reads TGTGCCAGCAGTTTGGGGACAGTAGAGACCCAGTACTTC. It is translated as CASSLGTVETQYF.

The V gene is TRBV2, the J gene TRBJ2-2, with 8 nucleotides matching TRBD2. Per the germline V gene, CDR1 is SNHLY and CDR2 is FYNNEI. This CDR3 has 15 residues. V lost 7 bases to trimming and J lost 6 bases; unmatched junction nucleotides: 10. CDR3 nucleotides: TGTGCCAGCAAGGTTCGACCGGGAGGGGCCGGGGAGCTGTTTTTT. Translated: CASKVRPGGAGELFF.

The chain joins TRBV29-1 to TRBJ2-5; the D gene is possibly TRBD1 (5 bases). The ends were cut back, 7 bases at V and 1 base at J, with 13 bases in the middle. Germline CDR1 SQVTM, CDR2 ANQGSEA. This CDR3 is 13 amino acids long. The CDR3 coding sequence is TGCAGCGCCCGAAGGGGCGCCCAAGAGACCCAGTACTTC. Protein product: CSARRGAQETQYF.

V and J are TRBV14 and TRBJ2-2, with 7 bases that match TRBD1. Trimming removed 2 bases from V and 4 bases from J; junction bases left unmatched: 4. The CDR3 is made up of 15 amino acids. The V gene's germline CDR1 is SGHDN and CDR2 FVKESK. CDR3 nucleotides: TGTGCCAGCAGCCAACGGACAGGCGCCACCGGGGAGCTGTTTTTT. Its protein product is CASSQRTGATGELFF.

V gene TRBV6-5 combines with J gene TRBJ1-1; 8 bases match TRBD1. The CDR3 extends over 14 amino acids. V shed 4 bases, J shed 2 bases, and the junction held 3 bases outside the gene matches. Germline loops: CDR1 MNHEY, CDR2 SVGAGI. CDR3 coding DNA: TGTGCCAGCAGTTGGACAGGGTCAAACACTGAAGCTTTCTTT. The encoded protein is CASSWTGSNTEAFF.

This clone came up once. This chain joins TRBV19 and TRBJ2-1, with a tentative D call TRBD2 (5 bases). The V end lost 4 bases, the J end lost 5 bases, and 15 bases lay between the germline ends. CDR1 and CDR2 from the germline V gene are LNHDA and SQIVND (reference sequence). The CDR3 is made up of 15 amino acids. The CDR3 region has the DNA TGTGCCAGTAGTACCACCTCCGGGCGGGACAATGAGCAGTTCTTC. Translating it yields CASSTTSGRDNEQFF.

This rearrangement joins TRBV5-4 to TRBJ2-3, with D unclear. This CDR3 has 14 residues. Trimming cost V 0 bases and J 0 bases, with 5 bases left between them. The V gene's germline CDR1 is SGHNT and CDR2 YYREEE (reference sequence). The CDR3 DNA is TGTGCCAGCAGCTTGGCCAGAAGCACAGATACGCAGTATTTT. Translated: CASSLARSTDTQYF.